This is a list of T cell receptor beta chains from one sample in a study of long-term antiretroviral therapy in people with HIV. Some clones are missing from TCRdb's copy, which holds only in-frame ones; the method was immunoSEQ multiplex PCR. Among about 11,000 clones, around 80% were seen once, and the ten largest hold 20% to 25%. The sequenced sample was unsorted PBMCs, obtained 7.2 years after starting antiretroviral therapy. All receptors derive from a man aged 45-65 years with HIV. CDR3s include the opening cysteine and the closing phenylalanine or tryptophan. A D gene is named only where the DNA matches it firmly. Where a row states a size, it is once, few, many or the class of an expanded clone; other rows omit it.

d_gene	abundance	j_gene	v_gene	CDR3aa	CDR3nt
NA	NA	TRBJ2-7	TRBV19	CASSVSLSAYEQYF	TGTGCCAGTAGTGTCTCCCTGAGCGCCTACGAGCAGTACTTC
NA	NA	TRBJ2-1	TRBV10-2	CASSDLYGGPSYNEQFF	TGCGCCAGCAGTGACCTCTACGGGGGCCCCTCCTACAATGAGCAGTTCTTC
TRBD1	NA	TRBJ1-2	TRBV19	CASSNITGERTYGYTF	TGTGCCAGTAGCAATATAACAGGGGAGCGTACCTATGGCTACACCTTC
TRBD1	NA	TRBJ2-2	TRBV19	CASRDRGPNTGELFF	TGTGCCAGTAGGGACAGGGGGCCGAACACCGGGGAGCTGTTTTTT
TRBD1	NA	TRBJ2-7	TRBV6-1	CASSEHGTGVGEQYF	TGTGCCAGCAGTGAACATGGGACAGGGGTGGGTGAGCAGTACTTC
TRBD1	NA	TRBJ2-2	TRBV4-1	CASSHPGTGTTGELFF	TGCGCCAGCAGCCACCCCGGGACAGGGACAACCGGGGAGCTGTTTTTT
NA	NA	TRBJ2-7	TRBV2	CASLGSGGPKEQYF	TGTGCCAGTCTAGGATCGGGGGGCCCCAAAGAGCAGTACTTC
TRBD1	NA	TRBJ2-2	TRBV9	CASSAGAGGTGELFF	TGTGCCAGCAGCGCCGGGGCAGGGGGTACCGGGGAGCTGTTTTTT
NA	NA	TRBJ1-6	TRBV5-3	CARSLAGGADSPLHF	TGTGCCAGAAGCTTGGCCGGGGGGGCTGATTCACCCCTCCACTTT
TRBD2	NA	TRBJ2-7	TRBV10-3	CAIRESGGVNEQYF	TGTGCCATCAGGGAGAGCGGGGGAGTTAACGAGCAGTACTTC
NA	few	TRBJ2-3	TRBV2	CASTEGGFSTDTQYF	TGTGCCAGCACCGAAGGGGGTTTTTCCACAGATACGCAGTATTTT